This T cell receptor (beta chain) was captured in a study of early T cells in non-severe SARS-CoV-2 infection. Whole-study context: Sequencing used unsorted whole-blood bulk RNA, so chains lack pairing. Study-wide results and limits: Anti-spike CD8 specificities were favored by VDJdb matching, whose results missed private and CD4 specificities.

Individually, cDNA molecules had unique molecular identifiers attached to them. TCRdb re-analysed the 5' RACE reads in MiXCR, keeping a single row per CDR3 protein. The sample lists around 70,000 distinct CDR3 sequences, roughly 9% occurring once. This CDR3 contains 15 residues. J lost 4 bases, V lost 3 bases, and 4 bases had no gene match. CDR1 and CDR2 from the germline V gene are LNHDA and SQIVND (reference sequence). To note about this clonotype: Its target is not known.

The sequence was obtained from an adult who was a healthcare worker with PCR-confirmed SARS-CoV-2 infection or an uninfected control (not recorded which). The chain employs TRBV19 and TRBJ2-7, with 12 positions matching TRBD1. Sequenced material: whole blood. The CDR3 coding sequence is TGTGCCAGTAGTATCGGGACAGGGGGCATATACGAGCAGTACTTC. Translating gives CASSIGTGGIYEQYF.